The present entry profiles one T cell receptor (beta chain) with its context. Authors' processing steps: Reference gene primers were amplified, and this amplification served to estimate nucleated cell counts. Here immunoSEQ multiplex PCR was the method, and the copy in TCRdb shows in-frame clones only, minus some. V, J and clone size derive from that table, while D and trimming were established from the DNA sequence. The table has 200,000 to 250,000 clones, about four fifths seen once. The sample belongs to a study of blood T cell repertoires in COVID-19. Whole-study context: Acute-phase and convalescent COVID-19 samples originated in the United States, Italy and Spain. PBMCs, B-cell-depleted T cells, or T cells were the source of the cDNA or gDNA that made up the material.

Germline V CDR1 and CDR2: SQVTM, ANQGSEA. This CDR3 region has 13 residues. With 4 bases removed from V and 3 bases from J, the gap between germline ends came to 12 bases. This TCR was recovered from a woman aged 40 to 55 with acute or convalescent COVID-19. The rearrangement uses TRBV29-1 and TRBJ1-2, with D possibly matching TRBD1 (6 bases). Sequenced input: peripheral blood. The CDR3: CSVVGAGDYGYTF. In DNA, the CDR3 is TGCAGCGTTGTGGGGGCCGGAGACTATGGCTACACCTTC.